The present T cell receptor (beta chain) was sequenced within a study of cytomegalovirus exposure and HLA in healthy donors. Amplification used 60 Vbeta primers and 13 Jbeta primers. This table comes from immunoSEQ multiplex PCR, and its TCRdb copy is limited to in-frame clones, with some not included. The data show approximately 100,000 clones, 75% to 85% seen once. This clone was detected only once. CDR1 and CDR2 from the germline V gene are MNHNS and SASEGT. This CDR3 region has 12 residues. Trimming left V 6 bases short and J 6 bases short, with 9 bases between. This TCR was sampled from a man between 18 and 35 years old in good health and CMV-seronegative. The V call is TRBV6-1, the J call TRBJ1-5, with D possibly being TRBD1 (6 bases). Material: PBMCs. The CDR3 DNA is TGTGCCAGCAGCGGACAGTTTCAGCCCCAGCATTTT. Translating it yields CASSGQFQPQHF.